Listed here are 15 T cell receptor beta chains from one sample, sequenced in a study of CD8 T cells in ankylosing spondylitis. TCRdb independently ran MiXCR on the 5' RACE reads; one entry per CDR3 protein. The sample has roughly 230,000 distinct CDR3 sequences, 18% seen once. The source material was blood, either unsorted or a sorted T cell fraction (not recorded which). These TCRs come from a male donor with ankylosing spondylitis or in good health (not recorded which).

This clonotype was found many times. CDR3 nucleotide sequence: TGTGCCAGCAGTCCGGGCGGCTACGAGCAGTACTTC. This codes for CASSPGGYEQYF. The chain links TRBV5-5 to TRBJ2-7; D is uncertain. This CDR3 comprises 12 residues. Germline V gene data show CDR1 as SGHKS and CDR2 as YYEKEE (reference sequence). Between the trimmed V and J ends, which lost 5 bases and 3 bases, there was a span of 9 bases.

The chain has TRBV12-3 or TRBV12-4 and TRBJ1-3; D is uncertain. The V end lost 1 base, the J end lost 2 bases, and 12 bases lay between the germline ends. This CDR3 spans 16 amino acids. CDR3 nucleotide sequence: TGTGCCAGCAGTTTAGTCGGAAGTGGTCCTGGAAACACCATATATTTT. As protein: CASSLVGSGPGNTIYF.

This clonotype was observed many times. The J gene is TRBJ2-7, the V gene TRBV3-1, with 12 bases lining up with TRBD2. Germline CDR1 and CDR2: LGHDT and YNNKEL (reference sequence). Trimming at V came to 4 bases and at J to 1 base, leaving 2 bases not matched to a gene. The CDR3 loop spans 15 amino acids. Here the CDR3 DNA reads TGTGCCAGCAGCCCTGGACTAGCGGGATCCTACGAGCAGTACTTC. Its translation is CASSPGLAGSYEQYF.

This clonotype was observed many times. The chain couples TRBV6-1 to TRBJ2-5; D perhaps matches TRBD2 (7 bases). The CDR3 loop spans 14 amino acids. Trimming shortened V by 6 bases and J by 4 bases, and 15 bases separated the two germline ends. Germline CDR1 is MNHNS and CDR2 is SASEGT. CDR3 amino acids: CASSQGGRGETQYF. The CDR3 DNA follows: TGTGCCAGCAGCCAAGGGGGGAGGGGAGAGACCCAGTACTTC.

This clonotype was found a few times. The chain has TRBV4-2 and TRBJ2-7; no definite D call. The CDR3 is 11 residues long. V dropped 6 bases and J dropped 6 bases, with 9 bases sitting between them. Germline V gene lookup returns CDR1 LGHNA and CDR2 YNFKEQ. CDR3 nucleotides: TGTGCCAGCAGAGACAATGGCGAGCAGTACTTC. It translates to CASRDNGEQYF.

The rearrangement uses TRBV27 and TRBJ2-2; 11 bases fit TRBD2. The CDR3 is 15 residues long. Unmatched junction bases numbered 5, after V lost 5 bases and J lost 6 bases. The germline gives CDR1 MNHEY, CDR2 SMNVEV (reference sequence). CDR3 sequence: CASSPPGLAAGELFF. DNA of the CDR3: TGTGCCAGCAGTCCACCGGGACTAGCGGCCGGGGAGCTGTTTTTT.

The rearrangement uses TRBV9 and TRBJ1-4; D uncertain. Germline lookup yields CDR1 SGDLS and CDR2 YYNGEE. The CDR3 has 15 amino acids. The V end lost 0 bases, the J end lost 4 bases, and 10 bases lay between the germline ends. The CDR3 sequence is CASSVGKGLNEKLFF. The CDR3 DNA sequence: TGTGCCAGCAGCGTAGGGAAGGGTCTTAATGAAAAACTGTTTTTT.

This clonotype has only one observation. This chain connects TRBV7-9 to TRBJ1-2; D ambiguous. CDR1 and CDR2 from the germline V gene are SEHNR and FQNEAQ (reference sequence). The CDR3 spans 14 residues. The V gene lost 8 bases and the J gene lost 8 bases, with 21 bases spanning the gap. Here the CDR3 DNA reads TGTGCCAGCTTGGGTAACCGAGGTGGGGAAGGCTACACCTTC. This gives the protein CASLGNRGGEGYTF.

This clonotype was found a few times. In DNA form, the CDR3 reads TGTGCCAGCAGCTTACTAGCGGGAACTTACAATGAGCAGTTCTTC. Its translation is CASSLLAGTYNEQFF. V is TRBV5-5 and J is TRBJ2-1; 10 bases line up with TRBD2. The CDR3 extends over 15 amino acids. Germline CDR1 and CDR2: SGHKS and YYEKEE (reference sequence). Trimming removed 2 bases from V and 4 bases from J; junction bases left unmatched: 3.

With regard to this clonotype: A much larger clone differs from this one at a single base, so this may be a read error. The rearrangement links TRBV5-1 to TRBJ2-7; D remains ambiguous. The CDR3 loop spans 14 amino acids. The V gene's germline CDR1 is SGHRS and CDR2 YFSETQ. V lost 3 bases and J 6 bases, leaving 16 bases between the germline ends. The DNA for the CDR3 is TGCGCCAGCAGCTCGGCCCAACAGTCACCCGAGCAGTACTTC. As protein: CASSSAQQSPEQYF.

This chain joins TRBV27 and TRBJ2-2; TRBD2 matches 8 bases. This CDR3 has 16 residues. The trim removed 6 bases at V and 0 bases at J, leaving 6 bases unmatched. Germline-derived CDR1 and CDR2 are MNHEY and SMNVEV (reference sequence). As DNA, the CDR3 is TGTGCCAGCAGCCATCCGGGACTAGCGAACACCGGGGAGCTGTTTTTT. Its translation is CASSHPGLANTGELFF.

This clonotype was counted between two and nine times. The CDR3 here is CAISDPLDMSTDTQYF. The CDR3 DNA reads as TGTGCCATCAGCGACCCGCTGGATATGAGCACAGATACGCAGTATTTT. The chain employs TRBV10-3 and TRBJ2-3; D ambiguous. CDR3 length: 16 residues. Germline CDR1 ENHRY, CDR2 SYGVKD. V shed 6 bases and J shed 0 bases, with 16 bases lying between them.

The CDR3 bases are TGCGCCAGCAGCTTGGACAGGGAGGTTTCCTACGAGCAGTACTTC. It yields the protein CASSLDREVSYEQYF. This chain connects TRBV5-1 to TRBJ2-7; D might be TRBD1 or TRBD2, each matching 6 bases. This CDR3 has 15 residues. Trimming took 0 bases from V and 1 from J, leaving 11 bases between them. Germline values: CDR1 SGHRS, CDR2 YFSETQ.

The chain recombines TRBV12-3 or TRBV12-4 with TRBJ2-1; TRBD2 matches at 11 bases. The V and J ends lost 3 bases and 10 bases, in that order; junction bases with no gene match: 8. The CDR3 totals 15 residues. The CDR3 sequence: CASSFLAGGPEEQFF. CDR3 in DNA: TGTGCCAGCAGTTTTTTAGCGGGAGGGCCGGAGGAGCAGTTCTTC.

This clonotype was detected a few times. The J gene is TRBJ2-3, the V gene TRBV6-5; the D gene is possibly TRBD1 (9 bases). This CDR3 region has 19 residues. Looked up from germline, CDR1 is MNHEY and CDR2 is SVGAGI. V was clipped by 3 bases and J by 4 bases, with 26 bases between them. CDR3 nucleotide sequence: TGTGCCAGCAGTTATCCTACAGGGGGCGGACTAGCTGGCGCAGATACGCAGTATTTT. Translated, it gives CASSYPTGGGLAGADTQYF.